This T cell receptor beta chain was documented in a study of control samples from healthy donors and cancer patients. V lost 3 bases, J lost 3 bases, and 8 bases lay in between. The germline CDR1 and CDR2 sequences are SEHNR and FQNEAQ (reference sequence). The CDR3 contains 13 residues. Clones were sequenced by immunoSEQ multiplex PCR, and TCRdb holds only the in-frame ones, with some missing. The sample contains approximately 28,000 clones, roughly 91% of which appear only once. This receptor was identified in a man aged 45-65 years with lung cancer. The specimen was PBMCs. The V and J genes are TRBV7-9 and TRBJ1-1; D gene unclear. This CDR3 reads CASSLGSDTEAFF. CDR3 DNA: TGTGCCAGCAGCTTGGGGTCAGACACTGAAGCTTTCTTT.